This T cell receptor beta chain was found in a study of OX40 agonist ivuxolimab in advanced cancers. Study context: Melanoma, hepatocellular carcinoma, head and neck or renal cell cancer occurred in dose-escalation patients.

The protocol was immunoSEQ multiplex PCR, while the TCRdb copy is restricted to in-frame clones and leaves out a portion. There are tens of thousands of clones in the sample; 90% occur only once, and about 10% lies in the top ten. This CDR3 has 13 residues. V dropped 7 bases and J dropped 4 bases, with 13 bases sitting between them. CDR1 and CDR2 (germline): MDHEN, SYDVKM. This clone was found a few times. If patients had autoimmune disease history or systemic immunosuppression, they were excluded. The sequencing here drew on CD4+ or CD8+ T cells sorted from blood, taken in a trial of the OX40 agonist ivuxolimab. This chain links TRBV28 with TRBJ1-1; D is ambiguous. This receptor was taken from an adult with an advanced solid tumor such as melanoma, head and neck, liver or kidney cancer. CDR3 coding DNA: TGTGCCAGCATCAATGGCGCTGGCACTGAAGCTTTCTTT. Translating gives CASINGAGTEAFF.